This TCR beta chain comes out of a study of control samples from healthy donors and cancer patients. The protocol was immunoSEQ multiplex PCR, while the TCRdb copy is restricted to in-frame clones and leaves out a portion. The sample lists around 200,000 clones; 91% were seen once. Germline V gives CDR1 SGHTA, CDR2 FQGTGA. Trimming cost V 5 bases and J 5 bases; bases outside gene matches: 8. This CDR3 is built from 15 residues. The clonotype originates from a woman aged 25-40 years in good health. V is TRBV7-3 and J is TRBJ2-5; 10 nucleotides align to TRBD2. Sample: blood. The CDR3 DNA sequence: TGTGCCAGCAGCATTAGCGGGAGGACAGGGGAGACCCAGTACTTC. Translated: CASSISGRTGETQYF.